This T cell receptor beta chain was captured by sequencing in a study of metastatic and nonmetastatic thyroid tumors. Thyroid surgery was performed in patients who had received no treatment beforehand. TCRdb reanalyzed the PCR reads with MiXCR. The table records about 37,000 clones, around 27% of them present only once. V lost 10 bases and J lost 0, with 28 bases in between. The CDR3 contains 19 residues. This clone occurred many times. Sequenced sample: blood. The V and J genes are TRBV12-3 or TRBV12-4 and TRBJ2-4; perhaps TRBD1 as D (6 bases). The receptor's source is a male donor with papillary thyroid cancer or a benign thyroid nodule (not recorded which). Some clones in this sample may be carry-over from other donors' samples. DNA for the CDR3: TGTGCCAACTTCTCCGGTGGCTTGTTCTCAGGGGAAGCCAAAAACATTCAGTACTTC. Encoded protein: CANFSGGLFSGEAKNIQYF.